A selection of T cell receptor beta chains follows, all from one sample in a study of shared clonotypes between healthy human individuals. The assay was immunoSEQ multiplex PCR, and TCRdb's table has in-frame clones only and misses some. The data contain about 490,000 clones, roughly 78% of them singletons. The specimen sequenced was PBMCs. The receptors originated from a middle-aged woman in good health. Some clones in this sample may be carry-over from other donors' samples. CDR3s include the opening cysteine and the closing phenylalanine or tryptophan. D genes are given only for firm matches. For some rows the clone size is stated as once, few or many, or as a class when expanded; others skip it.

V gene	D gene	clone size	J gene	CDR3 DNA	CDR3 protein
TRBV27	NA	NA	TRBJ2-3	TGTGCCAGCAGTCCAAAAGGGGGATTCCCCTACTACACAGATACGCAGTATTTT	CASSPKGGFPYYTDTQYF
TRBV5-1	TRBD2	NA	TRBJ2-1	TGCGCCAGCAGCTTGGTGCCTAGCGGGAGTGTCTACAATGAGCAGTTCTTC	CASSLVPSGSVYNEQFF
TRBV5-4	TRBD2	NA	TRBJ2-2	TGTGCCAGCAGCTTGGGGGGACTAGCGGGAGACACCGGGGAGCTGTTTTTT	CASSLGGLAGDTGELFF
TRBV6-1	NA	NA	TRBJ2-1	TGTGCCAGCGGTCTACTGGGGGTGCTGGGTGATGAGCAGTTCTTC	CASGLLGVLGDEQFF
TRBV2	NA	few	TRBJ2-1	TGTGCCAGCAGGGAATGGGAAGGCTACAATGAGCAGTTCTTC	CASREWEGYNEQFF
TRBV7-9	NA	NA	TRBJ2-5	TGCGCCAGCAACTTAGCGATCGAGACCCAGTACTTC	CASNLAIETQYF
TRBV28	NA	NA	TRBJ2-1	TGTGCCAGCAGTTCGTTCTCGCGGGATGAGCAGTTCTTC	CASSSFSRDEQFF
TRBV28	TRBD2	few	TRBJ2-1	TGTGCCAGCAGTCCGCCGGGTAGCGGGACGAATGAGCAGTTCTTC	CASSPPGSGTNEQFF
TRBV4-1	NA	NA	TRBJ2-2	TGCGCCAGCAGCCAATTATCCGGGGAGCTGTTTTTT	CASSQLSGELFF
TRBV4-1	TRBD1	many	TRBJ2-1	TGCGCCAGCAGCCAAGATAGGGGACAGGTCTACAATGAGCAGTTCTTC	CASSQDRGQVYNEQFF
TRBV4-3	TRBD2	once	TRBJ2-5	TGCGCCAGCAGCCAAGAGGCTAGCGGGAGTTTTCCAGAGACCCAGTACTTC	CASSQEASGSFPETQYF
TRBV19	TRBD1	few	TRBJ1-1	TGTGCCAGTAGATTGGTGAGACAGGGTCGGACTGAAGCTTTCTTT	CASRLVRQGRTEAFF
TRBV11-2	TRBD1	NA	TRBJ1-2	TGTGCCAGCAGCGCACAGGGGGGAGCGGGTGGCTACACCTTC	CASSAQGGAGGYTF
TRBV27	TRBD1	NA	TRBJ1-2	TGTGCCAGCAGTCCGGGACAGGGCCTGCCCTATGGCTACACCTTC	CASSPGQGLPYGYTF
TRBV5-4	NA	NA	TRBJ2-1	TGTGCCAGCAGCTTTGGGCGCGGGACGGGGAGTGAGCAGTTCTTC	CASSFGRGTGSEQFF
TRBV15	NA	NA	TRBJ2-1	TGTGCCACCAGCAGAGTTGGACAGCTACCCTACAATGAGCAGTTCTTC	CATSRVGQLPYNEQFF
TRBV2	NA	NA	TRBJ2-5	TGTGCCAGCAGTCTCAGACAGACCCAAGAGACCCAGTACTTC	CASSLRQTQETQYF
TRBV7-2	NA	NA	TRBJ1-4	TGTGCCAGCAGCTTAGGACTAGGAGGGGAAAAACTGTTTTTT	CASSLGLGGEKLFF
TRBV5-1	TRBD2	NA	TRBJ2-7	TGCGCCAGCAGAACCGGGACTAGCGGTCTCTATGAGCAGTACTTC	CASRTGTSGLYEQYF
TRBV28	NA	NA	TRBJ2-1	TGTGCCAGCAGTTTTAGCGGCAGCTCCTACAATGAGCAGTTCTTC	CASSFSGSSYNEQFF
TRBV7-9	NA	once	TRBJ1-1	TGTGCCAGCAGCCTGGGGCGCGGGGGACGCACTGAAGCTTTCTTT	CASSLGRGGRTEAFF
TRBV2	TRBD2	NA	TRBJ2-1	TGTGCCAGCAGTTGGACTAGCGGGAGTGATGAGCAGTTCTTC	CASSWTSGSDEQFF
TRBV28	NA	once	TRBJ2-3	TGTGCCAGCAGTGACCGGGCCTCAACCCCAGATACGCAGTATTTT	CASSDRASTPDTQYF
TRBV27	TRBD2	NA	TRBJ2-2	TGTGCCAGCGGCGGGACTAGCGGGAGGTCGGACACCGGGGAGCTGTTTTTT	CASGGTSGRSDTGELFF
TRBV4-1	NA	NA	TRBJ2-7	TGCGCCAGCAGCCATCGCGTTCGCGGGATCTACGAGCAGTACTTC	CASSHRVRGIYEQYF
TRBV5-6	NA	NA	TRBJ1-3	TGTGCCAGCAGCTTGTCCGCGCTCTCTGGAAACACCATATATTTT	CASSLSALSGNTIYF
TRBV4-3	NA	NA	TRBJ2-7	TGCGCCAGCAGCCAAGGAGGGGGAAACAGGGCCGACGAGCAGTACTTC	CASSQGGGNRADEQYF
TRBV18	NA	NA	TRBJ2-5	TGTGCCAGCTCATCCGAAGGGGGTAGTCGGGAGGCCCAGTACTTC	CASSSEGGSREAQYF
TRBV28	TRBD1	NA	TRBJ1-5	TGTGCCAGCAGGCACGGGACAGGGAACAATCAGCCCCAGCATTTT	CASRHGTGNNQPQHF
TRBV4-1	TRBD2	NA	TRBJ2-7	TGCGCCAGCAGCCAAGATAGGGGGACTAGGGTCGAGCAGTACTTC	CASSQDRGTRVEQYF
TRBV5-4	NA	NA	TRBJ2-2	TGTGCCAGCAGCTTGGGGGGGCAGGGAGGCACCGGGGAGCTGTTTTTT	CASSLGGQGGTGELFF
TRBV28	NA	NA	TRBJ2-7	TGTGCCAGCAGGTTCGGGGGTACCTACGAGCAGTACTTC	CASRFGGTYEQYF
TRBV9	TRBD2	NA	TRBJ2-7	TGTGCCAGCAGCAGGCGACTAGCGGATACCGGCGAGCAGTACTTC	CASSRRLADTGEQYF
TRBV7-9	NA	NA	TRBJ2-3	TGTGCCAGCAGTATCAGGGGGGGCACAGATACGCAGTATTTT	CASSIRGGTDTQYF
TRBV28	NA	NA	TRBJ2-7	TGTGCCAGCAGTTTATTCTTAACCTACGAGCAGTACTTC	CASSLFLTYEQYF
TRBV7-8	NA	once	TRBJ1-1	TGTGCCAGCAGCATGTGGACAGAGATGAACACTGAAGCTTTCTTT	CASSMWTEMNTEAFF
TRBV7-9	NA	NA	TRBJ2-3	TGTGCCAGCAGCTTAGGGGGAGAAGATACGCAGTATTTT	CASSLGGEDTQYF
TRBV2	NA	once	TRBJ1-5	TGTGCCAGCGGGGGTCTTATTAGCAATCAGCCCCAGCATTTT	CASGGLISNQPQHF
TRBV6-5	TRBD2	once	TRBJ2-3	TGTGCCAGCAGTTATAACGCAGCGGGAGGCACAGATACGCAGTATTTT	CASSYNAAGGTDTQYF
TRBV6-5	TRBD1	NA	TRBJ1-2	TGTGCCAGCAGCCGGGGACAGGGGCTTTATGGCTACACCTTC	CASSRGQGLYGYTF
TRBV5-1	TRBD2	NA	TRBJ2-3	TGCGCCAGCAGCTTGGGCGGGAGCGGGGATACGCAGTATTTT	CASSLGGSGDTQYF
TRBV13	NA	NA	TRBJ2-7	TGTGCCAGCAGCTTAGAGTCTCGAAAAACCGGCGAGCAGTACTTC	CASSLESRKTGEQYF
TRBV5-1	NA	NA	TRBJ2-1	TGCGCCAGCAGCCCCCTAATAGGGGAGGATGAGCAGTTCTTC	CASSPLIGEDEQFF
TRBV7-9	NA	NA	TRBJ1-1	TGTGCCAGCAACCCACACGAGAACACTGAAGCTTTCTTT	CASNPHENTEAFF
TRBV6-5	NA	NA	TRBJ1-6	TGTGCCAGCAGTTACTCGATACGGGGGAACTCACCCCTCCACTTT	CASSYSIRGNSPLHF
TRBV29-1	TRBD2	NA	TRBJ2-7	TGCAGCGTTGGATTAGCGGGAGCCTACGAGCAGTACTTC	CSVGLAGAYEQYF
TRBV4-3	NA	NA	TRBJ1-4	TGCGCCAGCAGCCAAGGGGGAAGTCGAGAAAAACTGTTTTTT	CASSQGGSREKLFF
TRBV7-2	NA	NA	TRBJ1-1	TGTGCCAGCAGCCCAATGGATGTCTCAAGTTTCTTT	CASSPMDVSSFF
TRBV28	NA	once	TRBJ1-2	TGTGCCAGCAGGACTGACCTGTATGGCTACACCTTC	CASRTDLYGYTF
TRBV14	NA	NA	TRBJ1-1	TGTGCCAGCAGCCGGAATCAAAAGGGCCAACCTGAAGCTTTCTTT	CASSRNQKGQPEAFF
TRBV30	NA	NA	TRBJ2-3	TGTGCCTGGAATAGGGGCTCAGATACGCAGTATTTT	CAWNRGSDTQYF
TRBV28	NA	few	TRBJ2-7	TGTGCCAGCAGTTCTACAGGGACCAGCTCCTACGAGCAGTACTTC	CASSSTGTSSYEQYF
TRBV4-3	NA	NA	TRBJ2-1	TGCGCCAGCAGCCAAGGTATAGGACCGAACAATGAGCAGTTCTTC	CASSQGIGPNNEQFF
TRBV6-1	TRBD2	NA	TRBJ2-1	TGTGCCAGCAAATTAGCGGGAGGTACGGATGAGCAGTTCTTC	CASKLAGGTDEQFF
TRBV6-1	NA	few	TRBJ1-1	TGTGCCAGCAGTGACCAGAATCGACAGCCCCGGAGAGCTTTCTTT	CASSDQNRQPRRAFF